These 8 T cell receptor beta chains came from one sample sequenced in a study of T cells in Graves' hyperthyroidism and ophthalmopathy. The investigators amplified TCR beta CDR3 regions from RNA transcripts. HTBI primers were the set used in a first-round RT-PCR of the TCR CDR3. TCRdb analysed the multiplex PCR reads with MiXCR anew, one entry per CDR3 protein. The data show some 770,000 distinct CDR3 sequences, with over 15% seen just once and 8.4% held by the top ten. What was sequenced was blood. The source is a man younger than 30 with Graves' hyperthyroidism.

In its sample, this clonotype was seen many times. The CDR3 DNA follows: TGTGCCAGCAGGGTAGCGGGAGGGCCCTCCTACGAGCAGTACTTC. It is translated as CASRVAGGPSYEQYF. V gene TRBV6-1 combines with J gene TRBJ2-7, with 11 positions matching TRBD2. CDR3 length equals 15 residues. CDR1 and CDR2 from the germline V gene are MNHNS and SASEGT. After removal of 6 bases from V and 0 bases from J, the junction contained 4 bases not matched to a gene.

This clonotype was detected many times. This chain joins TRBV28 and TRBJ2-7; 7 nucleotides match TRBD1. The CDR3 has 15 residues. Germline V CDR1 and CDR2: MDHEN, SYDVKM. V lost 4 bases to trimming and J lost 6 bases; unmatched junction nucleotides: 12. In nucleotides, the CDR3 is TGTGCCAGCAGTTACCGACAGGGTGTGAGTGGCGAGCAGTACTTC. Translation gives CASSYRQGVSGEQYF.

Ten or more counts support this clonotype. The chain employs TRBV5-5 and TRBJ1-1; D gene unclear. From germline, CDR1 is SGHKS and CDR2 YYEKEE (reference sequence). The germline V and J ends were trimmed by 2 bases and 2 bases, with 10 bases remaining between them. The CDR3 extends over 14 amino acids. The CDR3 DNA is TGTGCCAGCAGCTTACGGTTGGGAAACACTGAAGCTTTCTTT. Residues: CASSLRLGNTEAFF. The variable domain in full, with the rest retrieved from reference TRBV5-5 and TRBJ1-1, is DAGVTQSPTHLIKTRGQQVTLRCSPISGHKSVSWYQQVLGQGPQFIFQYYEKEERGRGNFPDRFSARQFPNYSSELNVNALLLGDSALYLCASSLRLGNTEAFFGQGTRLTVV.

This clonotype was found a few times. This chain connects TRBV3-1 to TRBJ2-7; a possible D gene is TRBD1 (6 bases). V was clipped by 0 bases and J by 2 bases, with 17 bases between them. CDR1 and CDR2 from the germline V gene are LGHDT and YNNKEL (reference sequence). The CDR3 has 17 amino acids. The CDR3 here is CASSQEFQGPAPYEQYF. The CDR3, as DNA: TGTGCCAGCAGCCAAGAGTTTCAGGGGCCGGCCCCCTACGAGCAGTACTTC.

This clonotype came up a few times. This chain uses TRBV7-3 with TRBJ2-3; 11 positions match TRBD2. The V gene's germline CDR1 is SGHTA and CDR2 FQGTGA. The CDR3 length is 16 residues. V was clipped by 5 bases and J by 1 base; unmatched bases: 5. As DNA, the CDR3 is TGTGCCAGCAGCCCGCAACTAGCGGGAGGCACAGATACGCAGTATTTT. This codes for CASSPQLAGGTDTQYF.

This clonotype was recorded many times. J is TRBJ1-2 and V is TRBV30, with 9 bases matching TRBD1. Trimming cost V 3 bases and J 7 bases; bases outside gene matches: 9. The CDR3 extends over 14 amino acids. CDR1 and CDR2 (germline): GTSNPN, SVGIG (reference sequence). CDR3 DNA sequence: TGTGCCTGGAGAGACCGGGACAGGGAGGCTGGCTACACCTTC. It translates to CAWRDRDREAGYTF.

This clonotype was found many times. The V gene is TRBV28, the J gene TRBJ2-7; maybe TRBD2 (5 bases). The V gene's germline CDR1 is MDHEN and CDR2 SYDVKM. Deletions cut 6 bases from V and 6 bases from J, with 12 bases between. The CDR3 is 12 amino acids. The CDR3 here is CASSDSRGEQYF. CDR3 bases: TGTGCCAGCAGCGACTCCCGGGGCGAGCAGTACTTC.

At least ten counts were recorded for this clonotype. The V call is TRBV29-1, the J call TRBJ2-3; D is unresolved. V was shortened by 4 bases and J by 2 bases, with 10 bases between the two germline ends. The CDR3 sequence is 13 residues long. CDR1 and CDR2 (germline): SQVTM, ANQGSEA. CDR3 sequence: CSVVREDTDTQYF. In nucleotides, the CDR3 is TGCAGCGTTGTCCGTGAGGACACAGATACGCAGTATTTT.